These 28 T cell receptor beta chains originate from one sample sequenced in a study of T cells in tuberculosis. This table comes from immunoSEQ multiplex PCR, and its TCRdb copy is limited to in-frame clones, with some not included. Seen here are 44,000 or so clones, nearly 95% observed once, and the top ten hold over 6.5%. Input material: PBMCs. The source of these receptors is a donor between 10 and 35 years old with latent tuberculosis or without tuberculosis infection.

The chain has TRBV29-1 and TRBJ1-3; 7 positions match TRBD1. Unmatched junction bases numbered 10, after V lost 4 bases and J lost 4 bases. Germline CDR1 and CDR2: SQVTM and ANQGSEA. CDR3 length equals 15 residues. The CDR3 loop is CSVVRDSSSGNTIYF. The CDR3 DNA sequence: TGCAGCGTTGTTAGGGACAGCAGTTCGGGAAACACCATATATTTT.

This clone was counted a single time. Here the CDR3 DNA reads TGTGCTAGTGGTTTGGGGACAGTTAGCAATCAGCCCCAGCATTTT. Translation: CASGLGTVSNQPQHF. The chain combines TRBV12-5 with TRBJ1-5, with D possibly TRBD1 on 6 matching bases. Germline CDR1 LGHNT, CDR2 FRNRAP. The ends were cut back, 1 base at V and 0 bases at J, with 7 bases in the middle. The CDR3 extends over 15 amino acids.

DNA of the CDR3: TGTGCCACCCAACAGTCCTACTCTGGAAACACCATATATTTT. Amino acids: CATQQSYSGNTIYF. The chain has TRBV6-5 and TRBJ1-3; D gene uncertain. Germline CDR1 reads MNHEY; CDR2 reads SVGAGI. This CDR3 contains 14 residues. Trimming removed 10 bases at V and 0 bases at J, with 13 bases between.

The rearrangement uses TRBV19 and TRBJ1-5, with D unclear. CDR3 length equals 15 residues. V lost 6 bases to trimming and J lost 2 bases, with 14 bases between them. CDR1 is LNHDA and CDR2 is SQIVND in the germline V gene (reference sequence). CDR3 protein: CASSQEGWGNQPQHF. CDR3 DNA: TGTGCCAGTAGCCAGGAGGGTTGGGGCAATCAGCCCCAGCATTTT. Full variable domain (missing parts from reference TRBV19 and TRBJ1-5): DGGITQSPKYLFRKEGQNVTLSCEQNLNHDAMYWYRQDPGQGLRLIYYSQIVNDFQKGDIAEGYSVSREKKESFPLTVTSAQKNPTAFYLCASSQEGWGNQPQHFGDGTRLSIL.

Only one count was recorded for this clone. The chain uses TRBV25-1 and TRBJ1-2, with D possibly matching TRBD1 (6 bases). Germline loops: CDR1 MGHDK, CDR2 SYGVNS. CDR3 size: 11 residues. Trimming pared 5 bases from V and 10 bases from J, leaving 11 bases between. The CDR3, as DNA: TGTGCCAGCAGTATAGGGGGAACCTACACCTTC. Its translation is CASSIGGTYTF.

This chain connects TRBV7-8 to TRBJ1-2; D may be TRBD1 (5 bases). The CDR3 covers 16 residues. CDR1 is SGHVS and CDR2 is FQNEAQ in the germline V gene. V was shortened by 2 bases and J by 2 bases, with 15 bases between the two germline ends. The CDR3 DNA follows: TGTGCCAGCAGCTTATCCATTGGGGCAGGCAACTATGGCTACACCTTC. This encodes CASSLSIGAGNYGYTF.

As to this clone: A read error may account for a junction end that differs from germline. V and J are TRBV5-6 and TRBJ2-7; 10 positions match TRBD2. The CDR3 extends over 13 amino acids. Germline CDR1 and CDR2: SGHDT and YYEEEE. CDR3 bases: TGTGCCAGCAGTTTGGGACTAGCGAGCGAGCAGTACTTC. As protein: CASSLGLASEQYF.

The V and J genes are TRBV30 and TRBJ2-1; 10 bases fit TRBD2. The CDR3 loop spans 14 amino acids. The germline gives CDR1 GTSNPN, CDR2 SVGIG (reference sequence). With 5 bases clipped from V and 3 bases from J, the junction kept 4 bases outside the gene matches. The CDR3 loop reads CAWDPSGSYNEQFF. CDR3 nucleotides: TGTGCCTGGGACCCTAGCGGGAGCTACAATGAGCAGTTCTTC.

J is TRBJ1-4 and V is TRBV27; 9 bases align to TRBD1. CDR1 and CDR2 from the germline V gene are MNHEY and SMNVEV (reference sequence). Trimming took 6 bases from V and 4 from J; bases not matched to a gene: 6. The CDR3 length is 15 residues. This CDR3 reads CASRLTGGLNEKLFF. The CDR3 region has the DNA TGTGCCAGCAGATTAACAGGGGGCCTTAATGAAAAACTGTTTTTT.

This chain links TRBV27 with TRBJ2-4, with D possibly matching TRBD1 (6 bases). Per the germline V gene, CDR1 is MNHEY and CDR2 is SMNVEV (reference sequence). The CDR3 has 13 residues. Trimming stripped 4 bases from V and 6 bases from J, with 10 bases between. CDR3 sequence: CASSWDKGNIQYF. The CDR3, as DNA: TGTGCCAGCAGTTGGGACAAAGGAAACATTCAGTACTTC.

The CDR3 bases are TGTGCCAGCAGCCAAGTCGGACAGGGAACAGATACGCAGTATTTT. As protein: CASSQVGQGTDTQYF. The chain uses TRBV4-2 and TRBJ2-3, with 8 nucleotides matching TRBD1. This CDR3 is 15 amino acids long. Germline trimming cut 1 base from V and 3 bases from J; bases unmatched to any gene: 3. CDR1 is LGHNA, CDR2 YNFKEQ, per germline.

The chain has TRBV11-2 and TRBJ2-1; 9 bases match TRBD1. The CDR3 sequence is 16 residues long. With 5 bases clipped from V and 9 bases from J, the junction kept 14 bases outside the gene matches. The germline CDR1 and CDR2 sequences are SGHAT and FQNNGV. The CDR3, as DNA: TGTGCCAGCAGCCCCCGAGCGGGACAGGGTTGGAGTGAGCAGTTCTTC. Translating gives CASSPRAGQGWSEQFF.

CDR3 sequence: CAISGVRQPSSGNTIYF. CDR3 bases: TGTGCCATCAGTGGAGTAAGACAACCAAGCTCTGGAAACACCATATATTTT. The rearrangement links TRBV10-3 to TRBJ1-3; D not resolved. The V gene lost 4 bases and the J gene lost 0 bases, with 16 bases spanning the gap. The CDR3 runs to 17 residues. Germline assignment: CDR1 ENHRY and CDR2 SYGVKD.

V gene TRBV11-2 combines with J gene TRBJ2-7, with TRBD1 identical over 8 bases. The CDR3 is 15 residues long. Germline trimming cut 3 bases from V and 5 bases from J; bases unmatched to any gene: 9. Per the germline V gene, CDR1 is SGHAT and CDR2 is FQNNGV. CDR3 protein: CASSLSRGRFHEQYF. The CDR3 nucleotides read TGTGCCAGCAGCTTGTCCAGGGGGCGCTTTCACGAGCAGTACTTC.

This clone was observed a handful of times. J is TRBJ2-7 and V is TRBV25-1; a possible D gene is TRBD1 (6 bases). This CDR3 spans 14 amino acids. The ends were cut back, 10 bases at V and 0 bases at J, with 16 bases in the middle. Germline CDR1 reads MGHDK; CDR2 reads SYGVNS. CDR3 sequence reads: CAIGPKQGSYEQYF. The CDR3 DNA reads TGTGCCATAGGACCGAAACAGGGCTCCTACGAGCAGTACTTC.

J is TRBJ2-3 and V is TRBV2; D possibly corresponds to TRBD2 (6 bases). CDR1 SNHLY and CDR2 FYNNEI come from the germline V gene. This CDR3 contains 14 residues. V gave up 6 bases and J gave up 0 bases, with 10 bases separating them. Here the CDR3 DNA reads TGTGCCAGCAGGCGGGGCTCTAGCACAGATACGCAGTATTTT. Translation: CASRRGSSTDTQYF.

The chain carries TRBV6-1 and TRBJ1-3; D might be TRBD1 (5 bases). Between the trimmed V and J ends, which lost 6 bases and 0 bases, there was a span of 12 bases. Germline V gives CDR1 MNHNS, CDR2 SASEGT. CDR3 length: 15 residues. The DNA for the CDR3 is TGTGCCAGCAGAGTCGACAGCGTCTCTGGAAACACCATATATTTT. This codes for CASRVDSVSGNTIYF.

The chain joins TRBV5-4 to TRBJ2-7; 14 nucleotides match TRBD2. The J segment lost 0 bases and the V segment lost 4 bases, leaving 3 bases of the junction unmatched. The CDR3 consists of 16 residues. Germline V gene lookup returns CDR1 SGHNT and CDR2 YYREEE (reference sequence). DNA of the CDR3: TGTGCCAGCAGCGGAGGGACTAGCGGGAGCTCCTACGAGCAGTACTTC. Its translation: CASSGGTSGSSYEQYF. Full variable domain (outside the CDR3, taken from reference TRBV5-4 and TRBJ2-7): ETGVTQSPTHLIKTRGQQVTLRCSSQSGHNTVSWYQQALGQGPQFIFQYYREEENGRGNFPPRFSGLQFPNYSSELNVNALELDDSALYLCASSGGTSGSSYEQYFGPGTRLTVT.

This chain uses TRBV6-1 with TRBJ2-2; D is undetermined. This CDR3 has 14 residues. V shed 2 bases and J shed 3 bases, with 7 bases lying between them. From germline, CDR1 is MNHNS and CDR2 SASEGT. The DNA of the CDR3 is TGTGCCAGCAGTGAAACGGGTTACACCGGGGAGCTGTTTTTT. Translated, it gives CASSETGYTGELFF.

The V and J genes are TRBV7-6 and TRBJ1-2; TRBD1 agrees at 8 bases. The CDR3 consists of 14 residues. Germline loops: CDR1 SGHVS, CDR2 FNYEAQ. Trimming took 4 bases from V and 3 from J; bases not matched to a gene: 4. The CDR3 region is CASSSQGAYYGYTF. CDR3 bases: TGTGCCAGCAGCTCCCAGGGGGCTTACTATGGCTACACCTTC.

The V call is TRBV5-6, the J call TRBJ2-3; tentatively, D is TRBD1 (5 bases). Germline CDR1 and CDR2: SGHDT and YYEEEE. V was trimmed by 4 bases and J by 5 bases, leaving 17 bases between them. This CDR3 spans 15 amino acids. Here the CDR3 DNA reads TGTGCCAGCAGCCTAGATCTAGGGGCTAGAGATACGCAGTATTTT. Its translation: CASSLDLGARDTQYF.

V is TRBV11-2 and J is TRBJ1-2, with a possible D match to TRBD1 (6 bases). This CDR3 is built from 15 residues. Germline lookup yields CDR1 SGHAT and CDR2 FQNNGV. V shed 3 bases and J shed 4 bases, with 15 bases lying between them. CDR3 in amino acids: CASSFSSGELYGYTF. CDR3 in DNA: TGTGCCAGCAGCTTTTCCTCAGGGGAGCTCTATGGCTACACCTTC.

The rearrangement links TRBV6-5 to TRBJ1-1, with D unresolved. This CDR3 spans 13 amino acids. Trimming left V 6 bases short and J 1 base short, with 9 bases between. Germline V gene sequence: CDR1 MNHEY, CDR2 SVGAGI. This CDR3 reads CASSINRNTEAFF. The CDR3, as DNA: TGTGCCAGCAGCATAAACAGGAACACTGAAGCTTTCTTT.

V usage is TRBV19 and J usage is TRBJ1-1, with a tentative D call TRBD1 (6 bases). Trimming took off 6 bases at V and 2 bases at J, with 16 bases between the two ends. CDR1 is LNHDA, CDR2 SQIVND, per germline (reference sequence). This CDR3 is built from 15 residues. CDR3 protein: CASSPEGGPNTEAFF. Written as DNA, the CDR3 is TGTGCCAGTAGCCCCGAAGGGGGACCTAACACTGAAGCTTTCTTT.

The rearrangement links TRBV6-1 to TRBJ1-1; TRBD1 is a possible D gene (5 bases). Germline lookup yields CDR1 MNHNS and CDR2 SASEGT. V dropped 3 bases and J dropped 5 bases, with 13 bases sitting between them. The CDR3 extends over 14 amino acids. This CDR3 reads CASSEDMLRTEAFF. Here the CDR3 DNA reads TGTGCCAGCAGTGAGGACATGTTGCGGACTGAAGCTTTCTTT.

The chain couples TRBV6-1 to TRBJ2-3; maybe TRBD1 (5 bases). Germline lookup yields CDR1 MNHNS and CDR2 SASEGT. This CDR3 contains 14 residues. V gave up 5 bases and J gave up 0 bases, with 9 bases separating them. The CDR3 DNA follows: TGTGCCAGCAGTTTGACAGCTAGCACAGATACGCAGTATTTT. Translated: CASSLTASTDTQYF.

The chain recombines TRBV7-6 with TRBJ2-3; TRBD1 matches 7 bases. This CDR3 region has 15 residues. Losses at the gene ends were 1 base for V and 8 bases for J; bases not matched to a gene: 9. In germline, CDR1 is SGHVS, CDR2 FNYEAQ. Here the CDR3 DNA reads TGTGCCAGCAGCTTAGGGGGATCGCGACAGGGTACGCAGTATTTT. Protein product: CASSLGGSRQGTQYF.

The chain couples TRBV4-2 to TRBJ1-4, with D possibly matching TRBD1 (6 bases). CDR3 length: 18 residues. The V end was cut by 4 bases, the J end by 0 bases, with 18 bases between. Germline V gene lookup returns CDR1 LGHNA and CDR2 YNFKEQ. The CDR3 DNA reads as TGTGCCAGCAGCCTCGGCAGGGGCTGGGCTGCAACTAATGAAAAACTGTTTTTT. Amino acids: CASSLGRGWAATNEKLFF.